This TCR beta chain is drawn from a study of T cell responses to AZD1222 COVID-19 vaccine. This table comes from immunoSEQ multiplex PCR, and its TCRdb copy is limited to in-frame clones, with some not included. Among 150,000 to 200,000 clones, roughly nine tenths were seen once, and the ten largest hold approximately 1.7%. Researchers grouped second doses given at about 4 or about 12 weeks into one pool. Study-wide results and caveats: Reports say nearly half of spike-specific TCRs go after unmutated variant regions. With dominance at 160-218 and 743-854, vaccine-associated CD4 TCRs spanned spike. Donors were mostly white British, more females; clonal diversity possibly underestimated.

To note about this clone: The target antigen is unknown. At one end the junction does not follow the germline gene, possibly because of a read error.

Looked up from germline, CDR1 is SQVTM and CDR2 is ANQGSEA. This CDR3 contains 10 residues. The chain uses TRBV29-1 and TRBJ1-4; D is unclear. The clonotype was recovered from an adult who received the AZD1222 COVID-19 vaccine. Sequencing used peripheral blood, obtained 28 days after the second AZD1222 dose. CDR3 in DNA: TGCAGCGTTAAAGATGAAAAACTGTTTTTT. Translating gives CSVKDEKLFF. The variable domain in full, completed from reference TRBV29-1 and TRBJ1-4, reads SAVISQKPSRDICQRGTSLTIQCQVDSQVTMMFWYRQQPGQSLTLIATANQGSEATYESGFVIDKFPISRPNLTFSTLTVSNMSPEDSSIYLCSVKDEKLFFGSGTQLSVL.